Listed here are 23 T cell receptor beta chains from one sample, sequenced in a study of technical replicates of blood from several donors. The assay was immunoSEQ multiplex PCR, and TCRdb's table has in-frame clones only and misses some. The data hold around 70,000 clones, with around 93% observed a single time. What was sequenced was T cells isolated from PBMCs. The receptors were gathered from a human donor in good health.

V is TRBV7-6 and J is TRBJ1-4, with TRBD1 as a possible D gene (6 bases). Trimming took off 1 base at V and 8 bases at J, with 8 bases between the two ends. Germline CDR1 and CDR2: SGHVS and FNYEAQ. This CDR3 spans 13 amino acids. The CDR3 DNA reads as TGTGCCAGCAGCTTAGTTCAGGGGGAAAAACTGTTTTTT. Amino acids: CASSLVQGEKLFF.

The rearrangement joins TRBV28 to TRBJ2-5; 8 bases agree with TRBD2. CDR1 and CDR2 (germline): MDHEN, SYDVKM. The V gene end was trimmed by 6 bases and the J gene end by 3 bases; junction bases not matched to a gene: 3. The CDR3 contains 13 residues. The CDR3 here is CASRKTSEETQYF. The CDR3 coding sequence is TGTGCCAGCAGGAAGACTAGCGAAGAGACCCAGTACTTC.

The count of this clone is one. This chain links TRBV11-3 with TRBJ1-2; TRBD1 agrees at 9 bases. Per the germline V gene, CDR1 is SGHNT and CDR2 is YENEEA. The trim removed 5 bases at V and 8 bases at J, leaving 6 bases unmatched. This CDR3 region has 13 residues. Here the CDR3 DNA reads TGTGCCAGCAGCAAGGGACAGGGAGGCGGCTACACCTTC. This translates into CASSKGQGGGYTF.

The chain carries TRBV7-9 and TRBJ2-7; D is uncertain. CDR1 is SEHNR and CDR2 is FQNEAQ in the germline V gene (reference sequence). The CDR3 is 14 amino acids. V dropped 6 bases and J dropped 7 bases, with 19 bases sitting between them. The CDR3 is CASRSNLGSGEQYF. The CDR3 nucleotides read TGTGCCAGCAGATCGAACCTGGGCTCTGGGGAGCAGTACTTC.

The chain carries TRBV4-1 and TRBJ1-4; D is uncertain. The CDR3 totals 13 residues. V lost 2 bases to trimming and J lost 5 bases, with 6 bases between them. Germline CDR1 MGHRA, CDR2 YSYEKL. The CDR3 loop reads CASSQWLNEKLFF. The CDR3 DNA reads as TGCGCCAGCAGCCAATGGCTGAATGAAAAACTGTTTTTT.

CDR3 nucleotides: TGTGCCAGCAGTCGATTGGGACAGGGGGCAATGATAGCTTTCTTT. Amino acid sequence: CASSRLGQGAMIAFF. This chain links TRBV6-5 with TRBJ1-1; TRBD1 matches 12 bases. Germline V gives CDR1 MNHEY, CDR2 SVGAGI. With V trimmed by 5 bases and J by 10 bases, 11 bases remained unmatched. The CDR3 contains 15 residues.

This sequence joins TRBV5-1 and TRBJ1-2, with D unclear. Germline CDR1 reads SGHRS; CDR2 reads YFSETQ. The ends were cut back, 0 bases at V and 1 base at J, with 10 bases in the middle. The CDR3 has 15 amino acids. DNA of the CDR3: TGCGCCAGCAGCTTGGGGAACGGGATTAACTATGGCTACACCTTC. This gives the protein CASSLGNGINYGYTF.

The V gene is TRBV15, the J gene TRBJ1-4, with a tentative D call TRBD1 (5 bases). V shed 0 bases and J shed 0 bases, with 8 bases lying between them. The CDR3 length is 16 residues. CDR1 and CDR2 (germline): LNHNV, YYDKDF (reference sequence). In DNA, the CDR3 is TGTGCCACCAGCAGAGAAGGGGATGCAACTAATGAAAAACTGTTTTTT. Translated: CATSREGDATNEKLFF.

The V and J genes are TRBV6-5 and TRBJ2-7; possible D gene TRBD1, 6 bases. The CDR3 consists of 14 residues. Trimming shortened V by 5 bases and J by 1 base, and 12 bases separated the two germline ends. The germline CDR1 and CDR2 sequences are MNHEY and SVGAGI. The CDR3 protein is CASSRGQLSYEQYF. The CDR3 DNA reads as TGTGCCAGCAGTAGAGGACAGCTGTCCTACGAGCAGTACTTC.

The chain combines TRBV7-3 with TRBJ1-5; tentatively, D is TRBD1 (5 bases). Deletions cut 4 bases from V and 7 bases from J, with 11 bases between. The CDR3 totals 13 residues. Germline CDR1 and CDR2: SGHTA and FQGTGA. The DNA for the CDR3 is TGTGCCAGCAGCTCCCAGGAGGGGCAGCCCCAGCATTTT. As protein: CASSSQEGQPQHF.

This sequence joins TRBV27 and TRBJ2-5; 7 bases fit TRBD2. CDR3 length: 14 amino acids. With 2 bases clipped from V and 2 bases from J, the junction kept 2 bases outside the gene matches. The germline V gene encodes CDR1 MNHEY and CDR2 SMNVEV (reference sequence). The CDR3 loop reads CASSLNGGQETQYF. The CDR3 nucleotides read TGTGCCAGCAGTTTAAACGGGGGGCAAGAGACCCAGTACTTC.

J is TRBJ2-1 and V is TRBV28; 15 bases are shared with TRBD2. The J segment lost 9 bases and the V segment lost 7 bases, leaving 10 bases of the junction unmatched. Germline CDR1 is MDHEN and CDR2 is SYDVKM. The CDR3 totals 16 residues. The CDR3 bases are TGTGCCAGCATCACAGGACTAGCGGGAGGGCCGGCTGAGCAGTTCTTC. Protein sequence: CASITGLAGGPAEQFF.

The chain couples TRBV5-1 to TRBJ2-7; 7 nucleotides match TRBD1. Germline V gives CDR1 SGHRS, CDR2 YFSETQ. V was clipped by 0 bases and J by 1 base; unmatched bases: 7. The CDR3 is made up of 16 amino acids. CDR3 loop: CASSLATGQRSYEQYF. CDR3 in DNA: TGCGCCAGCAGCTTGGCCACGGGACAGAGGTCCTACGAGCAGTACTTC.

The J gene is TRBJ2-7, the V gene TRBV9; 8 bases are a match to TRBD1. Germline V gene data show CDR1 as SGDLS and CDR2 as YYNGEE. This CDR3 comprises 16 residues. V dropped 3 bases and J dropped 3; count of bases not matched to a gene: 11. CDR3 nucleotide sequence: TGTGCCAGCAGCGCAGAATCTCGGACAGGGAACTACGAGCAGTACTTC. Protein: CASSAESRTGNYEQYF.

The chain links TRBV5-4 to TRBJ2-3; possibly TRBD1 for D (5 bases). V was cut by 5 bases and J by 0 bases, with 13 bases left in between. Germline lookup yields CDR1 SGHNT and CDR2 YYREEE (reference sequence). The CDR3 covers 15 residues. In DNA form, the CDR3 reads TGTGCCAGCAGAATATGGGGCACCAGCACAGATACGCAGTATTTT. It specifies CASRIWGTSTDTQYF. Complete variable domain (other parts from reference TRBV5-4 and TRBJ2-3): ETGVTQSPTHLIKTRGQQVTLRCSSQSGHNTVSWYQQALGQGPQFIFQYYREEENGRGNFPPRFSGLQFPNYSSELNVNALELDDSALYLCASRIWGTSTDTQYFGPGTRLTVL.

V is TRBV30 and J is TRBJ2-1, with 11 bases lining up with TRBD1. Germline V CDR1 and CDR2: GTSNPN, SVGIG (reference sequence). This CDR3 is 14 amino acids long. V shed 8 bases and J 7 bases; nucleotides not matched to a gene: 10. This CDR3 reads CASSGTGGANEQFF. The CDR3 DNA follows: TGTGCCAGCAGTGGGACAGGGGGAGCAAATGAGCAGTTCTTC.

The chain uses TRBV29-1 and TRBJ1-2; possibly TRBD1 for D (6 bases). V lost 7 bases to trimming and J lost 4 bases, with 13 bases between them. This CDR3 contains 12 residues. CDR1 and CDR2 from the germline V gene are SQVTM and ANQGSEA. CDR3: CSAGDTFYGYTF. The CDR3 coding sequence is TGCAGCGCCGGGGACACCTTCTATGGCTACACCTTC. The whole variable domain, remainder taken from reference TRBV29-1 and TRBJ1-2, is SAVISQKPSRDICQRGTSLTIQCQVDSQVTMMFWYRQQPGQSLTLIATANQGSEATYESGFVIDKFPISRPNLTFSTLTVSNMSPEDSSIYLCSAGDTFYGYTFGSGTRLTVV.

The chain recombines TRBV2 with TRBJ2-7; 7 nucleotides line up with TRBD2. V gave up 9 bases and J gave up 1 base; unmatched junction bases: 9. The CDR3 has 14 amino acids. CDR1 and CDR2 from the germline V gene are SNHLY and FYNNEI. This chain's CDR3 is CASILATTSYEQYF. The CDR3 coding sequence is TGTGCCAGTATACTAGCGACCACATCCTACGAGCAGTACTTC.

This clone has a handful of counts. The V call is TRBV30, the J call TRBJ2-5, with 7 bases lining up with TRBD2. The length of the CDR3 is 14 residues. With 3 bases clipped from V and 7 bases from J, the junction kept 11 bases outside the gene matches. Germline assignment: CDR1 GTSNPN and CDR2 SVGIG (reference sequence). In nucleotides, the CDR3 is TGTGCCTGGAGCGCGGAGCGGGGCGCAGGGACCCAGTACTTC. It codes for CAWSAERGAGTQYF. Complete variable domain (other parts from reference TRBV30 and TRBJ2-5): SQTIHQWPATLVQPVGSPLSLECTVEGTSNPNLYWYRQAAGRGLQLLFYSVGIGQISSEVPQNLSASRPQDRQFILSSKKLLLSDSGFYLCAWSAERGAGTQYFGPGTRLLVL.

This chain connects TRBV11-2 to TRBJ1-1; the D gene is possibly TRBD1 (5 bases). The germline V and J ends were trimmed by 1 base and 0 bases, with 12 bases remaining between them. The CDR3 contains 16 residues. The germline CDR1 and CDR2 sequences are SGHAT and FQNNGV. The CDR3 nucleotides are TGTGCCAGCAGCTTAGTGGGTGGGACTATGAACACTGAAGCTTTCTTT. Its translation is CASSLVGGTMNTEAFF.

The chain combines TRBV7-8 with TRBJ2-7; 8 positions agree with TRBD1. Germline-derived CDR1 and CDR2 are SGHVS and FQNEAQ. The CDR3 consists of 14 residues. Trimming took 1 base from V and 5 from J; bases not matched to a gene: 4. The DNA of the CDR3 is TGTGCCAGCAGCTTAGGGACAGGGCGGAACGAGCAGTACTTC. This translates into CASSLGTGRNEQYF.

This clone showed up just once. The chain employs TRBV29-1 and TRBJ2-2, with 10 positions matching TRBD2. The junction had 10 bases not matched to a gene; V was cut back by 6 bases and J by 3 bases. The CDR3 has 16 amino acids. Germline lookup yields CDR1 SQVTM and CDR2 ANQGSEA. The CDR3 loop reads CSVPDSGRKDTGELFF. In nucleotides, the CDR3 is TGCAGCGTCCCGGATAGCGGGAGGAAAGACACCGGGGAGCTGTTTTTT.

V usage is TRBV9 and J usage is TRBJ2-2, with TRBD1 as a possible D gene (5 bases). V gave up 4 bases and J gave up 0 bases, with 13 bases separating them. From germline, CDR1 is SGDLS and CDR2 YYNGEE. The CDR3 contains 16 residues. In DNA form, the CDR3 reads TGTGCCAGCAGCCCTCAGGGCGCAGCGAACACCGGGGAGCTGTTTTTT. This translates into CASSPQGAANTGELFF.